The rows below give T cell receptor beta chains drawn from one sample of a study of blood T cell repertoires in COVID-19. Sequencing was performed with immunoSEQ multiplex PCR; in TCRdb, only in-frame clones are kept and a portion is missing. The sample lists hundreds of thousands of clones, 80% to 90% occurring once. Material: peripheral blood. The receptors originated from a woman older than 75 with active or convalescent COVID-19. Each CDR3 is given without its conserved first and last residue. Each record gives: D gene, V gene, CDR3 protein. The D gene is left open where the match is weak.

-,TRBV15,ATSREAGEDTGELF
-,TRBV7-3,ASSSQSVGAEQY
-,TRBV2,ASEGSGKQF
-,TRBV30,AWSVVGDTEAF
-,TRBV4-2,ASSQEPLGGQGNSPLH
TRBD2,TRBV11-3,ASSLDQAGGLTGELF
TRBD1,TRBV6-5,ASRIRDSGEQY
-,TRBV28,ASNFQDPRGSNEQF
TRBD1,TRBV18,ASSPPTGGDYGYT
-,TRBV12-3/TRBV12-4,ASSLQFTDTQY
TRBD2,TRBV11-2,ASSLRSSGYNEQF
-,TRBV5-1,ASSLGPRGNSPLH
-,TRBV4-1,ASSQDESRGFGNTIY
TRBD1,TRBV3-1/TRBV3-2,ASSLSPGQGENYGYT
-,TRBV7-9,ASSPWGEVVHEQY
TRBD1,TRBV27,ASSLGRTGTRNEQY
-,TRBV2,ASSGYSGPVH
-,TRBV5-5,ASSPGAYEQY
-,TRBV21-1,ASSITTVQNTEAF
-,TRBV5-1,ASSGDGGDNQPQH
-,TRBV6-6,ASSYVGANTEAF
TRBD2,TRBV7-9,ASSSASGTYTGELF
TRBD1,TRBV5-1,ASSLTYTGQGKGGYT
-,TRBV6-1,ASSEARLALRRQY
-,TRBV6-2/TRBV6-3,ASSLRTRRSNTGELF
TRBD2,TRBV7-2,ASSLASGTQHTQY
-,TRBV2,ASSSGRVPYEQY
-,TRBV6-2/TRBV6-3,ASTPFLEGQPQH
-,TRBV4-3,ASSQVAVGETEAF
TRBD1,TRBV18,ASSPPTGTVNTEAF
TRBD1,TRBV11-2,ASSKGTGWEANYGYT
-,TRBV11-3,ASSLTASTDTQY
-,TRBV28,ASSLEVRGYT
-,TRBV27,ASSFGQLYGYT
-,TRBV20-1,SAYTGNTIY
TRBD2,TRBV6-2/TRBV6-3,ASSLVGGSIYEQY
TRBD2,TRBV24-1,APRGLRTYEQY
TRBD1,TRBV6-1,ASSEHGGQYNSPLH
-,TRBV9,ASSVEEGRNTEAF
-,TRBV6-5,ASSYSAVVLREQY
-,TRBV10-1,ASSVEGPPLWEQY
-,TRBV3-1/TRBV3-2,ASNDRTDYEQY
-,TRBV7-3,ASSPRQGRGNEQF
-,TRBV9,ASSVETRNSIQY
-,TRBV5-1,ASSWEDYSETQY
TRBD2,TRBV18,ASSRGLAGGPETQY
TRBD1,TRBV6-1,ASSGQGQRGPNQPQH
TRBD2,TRBV7-7,ASSPGLALGPHEQY
-,TRBV7-2,ASSFARAGTEAF
TRBD2,TRBV3-1/TRBV3-2,ARDGLADYNEQF